The clone carrying this TCR beta chain was seen ten or more times. As yet, its antigen is unknown. Each CDR3 protein is one row after TCRdb ran MiXCR on the multiplex PCR reads. Counted here are about 150,000 distinct CDR3 sequences, about a fifth occurring once; the ten biggest clones make up roughly 2.6%. This specimen comes from a study of breast tumors, draining lymph nodes, adjacent tissues. Study-wide points: Luminal-like breast cancer showed significantly greater tumor-nontumor repertoire similarity than basal-like breast cancer did. Compared with lymph nodes, tumors were less diverse; compared with nontumor tissue, more. The lymph node origin of tumor T cells was framed as consistent with a hypothesis, not demonstrated.

Trimming shortened V by 0 bases and J by 8 bases, and 7 bases separated the two germline ends. This CDR3 spans 11 amino acids. Germline V CDR1 and CDR2: SQVTM, ANQGSEA. Samples came from axillary lymph nodes draining the breast cancer. This sequence joins TRBV29-1 and TRBJ2-5; no definite D call. The TCR originated in a female donor with breast cancer. Some clones in this sample may be carry-over from other donors' samples. Sequencing was done on a sample of axillary lymph node tissue. CDR3 loop: CSVEDDFTQYF. The CDR3 DNA reads as TGCAGCGTTGAAGACGACTTCACCCAGTACTTC.